This T cell receptor beta chain appears in the sequencing data of a study of T cell repertoires in cytomegalovirus infection. Study information: Matching HLA type, along with CMV infection, was indicated by public TCR beta signatures.

Notes on the study in general: Accumulated public TCR beta family frequency recognized individuals carrying CMV together with the relevant HLA. CMV-specific HLA-C-restricted TCR beta clonotypes dominated the ex vivo response.

CDR1 and CDR2 from the germline V gene are SNHLY and FYNNEI. The CDR3 length is 18 residues. As concerns this clonotype: Its antigen remains unknown. Germline is not matched at one junction end, which may reflect a read error.

TCRdb analysed the reads with MiXCR anew, one entry per CDR3 protein. Of around 250,000 distinct CDR3 sequences in the sample, over 15% are singletons; the top ten hold around 43%. The receptor was isolated from a human donor in good health (CMV status not recorded). Some clones in this sample may be carry-over from other donors' samples. The genes are TRBV2 and TRBJ2-3, with 9 bases lining up with TRBD2. Material: CD8+ T cells from PBMCs. The CDR3 DNA follows: TGTGCCAGCAGTGGAGATCTAGCGGGGAGAAGTAAGCCAGATACGGAGTATTTT. Amino acid sequence: CASSGDLAGRSKPDTEYF.